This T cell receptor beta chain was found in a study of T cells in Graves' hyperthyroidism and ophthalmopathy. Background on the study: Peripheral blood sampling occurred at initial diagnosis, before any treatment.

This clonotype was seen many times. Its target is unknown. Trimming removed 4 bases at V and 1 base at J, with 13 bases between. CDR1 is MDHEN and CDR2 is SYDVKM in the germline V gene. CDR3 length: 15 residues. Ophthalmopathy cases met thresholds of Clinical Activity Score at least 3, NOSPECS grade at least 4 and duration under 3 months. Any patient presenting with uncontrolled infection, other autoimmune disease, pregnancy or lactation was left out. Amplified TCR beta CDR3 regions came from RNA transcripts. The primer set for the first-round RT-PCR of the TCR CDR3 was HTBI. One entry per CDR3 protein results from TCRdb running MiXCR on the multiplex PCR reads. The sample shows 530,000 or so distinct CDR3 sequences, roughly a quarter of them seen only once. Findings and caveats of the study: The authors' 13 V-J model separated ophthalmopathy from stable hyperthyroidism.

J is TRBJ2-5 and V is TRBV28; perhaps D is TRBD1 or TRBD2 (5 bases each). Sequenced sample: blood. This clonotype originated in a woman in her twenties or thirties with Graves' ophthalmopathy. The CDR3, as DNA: TGTGCCAGCAGTTCCCCCCCGGGACGCCAAGAGACCCAGTACTTC. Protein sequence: CASSSPPGRQETQYF.